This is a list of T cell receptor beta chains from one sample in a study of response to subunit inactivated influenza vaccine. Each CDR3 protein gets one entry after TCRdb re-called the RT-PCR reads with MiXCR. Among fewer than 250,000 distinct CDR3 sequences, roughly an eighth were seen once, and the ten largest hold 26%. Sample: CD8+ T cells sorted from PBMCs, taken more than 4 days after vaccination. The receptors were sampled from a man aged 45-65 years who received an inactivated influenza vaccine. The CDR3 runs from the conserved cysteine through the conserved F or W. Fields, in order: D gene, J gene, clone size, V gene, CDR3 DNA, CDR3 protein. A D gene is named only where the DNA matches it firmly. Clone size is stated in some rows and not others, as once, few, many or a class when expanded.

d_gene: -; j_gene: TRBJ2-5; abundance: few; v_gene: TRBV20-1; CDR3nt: TGCAGTGCTAGCCCAGAGACCCAGTACTTC; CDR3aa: CSASPETQYF
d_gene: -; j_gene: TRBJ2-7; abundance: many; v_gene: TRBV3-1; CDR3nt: TGTGCCAGCAGCCAAGATCTCACAGGCCCGACCTACGAGCAGTACTTC; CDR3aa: CASSQDLTGPTYEQYF
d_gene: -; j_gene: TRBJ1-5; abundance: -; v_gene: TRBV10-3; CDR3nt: TGTGCCATCAGTGACTGGGAGCTGCCCCAGCATTTT; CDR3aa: CAISDWELPQHF
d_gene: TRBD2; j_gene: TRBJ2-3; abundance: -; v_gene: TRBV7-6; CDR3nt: TGTGCCAGCAGCTTAGCGGGACTAGCGGGAAGCACAGATACGCAGTATTTT; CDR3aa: CASSLAGLAGSTDTQYF
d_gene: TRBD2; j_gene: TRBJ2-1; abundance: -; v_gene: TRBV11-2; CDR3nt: TGTGCCAGCAGCCTAACCCCTCTAGCGGAAGTCTCCTACAATGAGCAGTTCTTC; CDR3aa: CASSLTPLAEVSYNEQFF
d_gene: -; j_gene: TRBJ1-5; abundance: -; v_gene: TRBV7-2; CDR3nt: TGTGCCAGCAGCTCGGACAGCTATAGCAATCAGCCCCAGCATTTT; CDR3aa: CASSSDSYSNQPQHF
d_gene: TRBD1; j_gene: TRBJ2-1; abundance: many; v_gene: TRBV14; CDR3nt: TGTGCCAGCAAGATAACGGACAGGGACAATGAGCAGTTCTTC; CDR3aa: CASKITDRDNEQFF
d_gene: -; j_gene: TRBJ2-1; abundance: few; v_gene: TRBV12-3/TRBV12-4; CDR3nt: TGTGCCAGCAGCTTACCAGGTGGCTGGGAAGAGCAGTTCTTC; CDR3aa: CASSLPGGWEEQFF
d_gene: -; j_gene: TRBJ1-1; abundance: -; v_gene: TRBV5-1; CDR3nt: TGCGCCAGCAGCTTGGGGGATCTCGGGGACACTGAAGCTTTCTTT; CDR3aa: CASSLGDLGDTEAFF
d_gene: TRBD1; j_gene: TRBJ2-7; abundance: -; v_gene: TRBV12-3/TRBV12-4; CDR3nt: TGTGCCAGCAGTTCGGACAGGAGCTCCTACGAGCAGTACTTC; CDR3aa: CASSSDRSSYEQYF
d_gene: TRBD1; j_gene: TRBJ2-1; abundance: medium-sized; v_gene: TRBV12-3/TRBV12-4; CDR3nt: TGTGCCAGCAGTCCAACAGGGGGGTCCTACAATGAGCAGTTCTTC; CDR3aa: CASSPTGGSYNEQFF
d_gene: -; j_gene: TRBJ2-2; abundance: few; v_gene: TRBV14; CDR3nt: TGTGCCAGCAGCCACACTAGGGGTAGTACCGGGGAGCTGTTTTTT; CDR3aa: CASSHTRGSTGELFF
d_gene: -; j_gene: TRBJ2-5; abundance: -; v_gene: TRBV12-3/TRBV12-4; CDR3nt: TGTGCCAGCAGTTCCAAACGGGAGACCCAGTACTTC; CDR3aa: CASSSKRETQYF
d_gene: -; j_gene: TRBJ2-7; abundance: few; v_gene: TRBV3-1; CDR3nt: TGTGCCAGCAGCCAAGATCGGGGAAAGTCCCGCTCCTACGAGCAGTACTTC; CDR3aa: CASSQDRGKSRSYEQYF
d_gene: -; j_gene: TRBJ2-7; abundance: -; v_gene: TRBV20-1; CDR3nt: TGCAGTGCTAGAAGCGGTTCGGGGCCCCATTCCTACGAGCAGTACTTC; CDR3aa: CSARSGSGPHSYEQYF
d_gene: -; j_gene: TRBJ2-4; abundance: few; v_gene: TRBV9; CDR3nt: TGTGCCAGCAGCGCCCCGGAGACGTTAAACATTCAGTACTTC; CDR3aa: CASSAPETLNIQYF
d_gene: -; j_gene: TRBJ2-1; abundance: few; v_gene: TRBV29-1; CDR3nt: TGCAGCGTTGAGGGGCAGAAGAAATACAATGAGCAGTTCTTC; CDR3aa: CSVEGQKKYNEQFF
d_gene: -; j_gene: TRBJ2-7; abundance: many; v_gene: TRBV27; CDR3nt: TGTGCCAGCAGTCCAACTCTCAGGGGCTACGAGCAGTACTTC; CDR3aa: CASSPTLRGYEQYF
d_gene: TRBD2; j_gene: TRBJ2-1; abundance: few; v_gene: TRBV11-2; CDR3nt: TGTGCCAGCAGCTATACCCTGACTAGCGGGGTGCACTGGGGTGAGCAGTTCTTC; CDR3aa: CASSYTLTSGVHWGEQFF
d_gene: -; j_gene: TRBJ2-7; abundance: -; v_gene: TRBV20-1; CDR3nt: TGCAGTGCCCCTGGGGACACATTCTACGAGCAGTACTTC; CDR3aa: CSAPGDTFYEQYF
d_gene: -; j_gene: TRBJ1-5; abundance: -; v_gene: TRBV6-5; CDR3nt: TGTGCCAGCAGTTCAAATAGCAATCAGCCCCAGCATTTT; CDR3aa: CASSSNSNQPQHF
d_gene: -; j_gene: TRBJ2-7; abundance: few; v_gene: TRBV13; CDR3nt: TGTGCCAGCAGAGGAGGGGGGCGTCCCTACGAGCAGTACTTC; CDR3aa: CASRGGGRPYEQYF
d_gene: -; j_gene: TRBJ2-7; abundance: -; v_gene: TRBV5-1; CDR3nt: TGCGCCAGCAGCCCCATGGGTCACGAGCAGTACTTC; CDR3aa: CASSPMGHEQYF
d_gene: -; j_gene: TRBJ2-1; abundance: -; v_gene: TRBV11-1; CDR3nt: TGTGCCAGCAGCTTTACAACTGAGCAGTTCTTC; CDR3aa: CASSFTTEQFF
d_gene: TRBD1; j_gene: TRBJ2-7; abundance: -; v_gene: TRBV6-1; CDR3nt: TGTGCCAGCAGCGCCGTGGGACAGGGGCTTATGGTGCACGAGCAGTACTTC; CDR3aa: CASSAVGQGLMVHEQYF
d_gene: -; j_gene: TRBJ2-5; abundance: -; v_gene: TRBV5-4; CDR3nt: TGTGCCAGCAGCTTTTCCCTTGAGGAGGGGGGGCCTTGGGAGACCCAGTACTTC; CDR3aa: CASSFSLEEGGPWETQYF
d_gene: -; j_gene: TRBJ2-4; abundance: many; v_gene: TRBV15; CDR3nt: TGTGCCACCAGCAGAGATCGTAGAGGGGCGATTAAAAACATTCAGTACTTC; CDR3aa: CATSRDRRGAIKNIQYF
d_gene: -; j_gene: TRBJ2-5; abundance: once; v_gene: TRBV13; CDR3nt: TGTGCCAGCAGCGGGGCCTCCGGGACCCAGTACTTC; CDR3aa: CASSGASGTQYF
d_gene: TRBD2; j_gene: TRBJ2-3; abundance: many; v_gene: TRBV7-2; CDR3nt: TGTGCCAGCAGCCGACTAGCGGGAGGCTGGGATACGCAGTATTTT; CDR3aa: CASSRLAGGWDTQYF